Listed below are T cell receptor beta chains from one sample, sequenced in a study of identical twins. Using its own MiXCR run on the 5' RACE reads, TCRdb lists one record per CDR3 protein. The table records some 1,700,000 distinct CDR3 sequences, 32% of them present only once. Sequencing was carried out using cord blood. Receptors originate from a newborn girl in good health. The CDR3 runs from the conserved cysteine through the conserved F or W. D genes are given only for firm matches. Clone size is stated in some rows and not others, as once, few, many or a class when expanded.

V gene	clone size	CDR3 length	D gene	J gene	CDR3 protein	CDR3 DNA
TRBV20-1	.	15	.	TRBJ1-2	CSASRDPGRGYGYTF	TGCAGTGCTAGTCGTGATCCGGGGAGGGGCTATGGCTACACCTTC
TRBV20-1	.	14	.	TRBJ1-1	CSASQGQPHTEAFF	TGCAGTGCTAGTCAAGGACAGCCTCACACTGAAGCTTTCTTT
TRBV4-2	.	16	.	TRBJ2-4	CASSQLLTGAKNIQYF	TGTGCCAGCAGCCAACTCCTAACGGGAGCCAAAAACATTCAGTACTTC
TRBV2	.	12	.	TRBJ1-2	CASLGGGYGYTF	TGTGCCAGCTTGGGAGGGGGCTATGGCTACACCTTC
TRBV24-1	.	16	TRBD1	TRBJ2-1	CATRAPGTGGKNEQFF	TGTGCCACCAGAGCGCCCGGGACAGGGGGGAAAAATGAGCAGTTCTTC
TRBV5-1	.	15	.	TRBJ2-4	CASSLSVASENIQYF	TGCGCCAGCAGCTTGTCGGTCGCTAGCGAAAACATTCAGTACTTC
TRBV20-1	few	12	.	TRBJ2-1	CSAPFPYNEQFF	TGCAGTGCTCCCTTCCCCTACAATGAGCAGTTCTTC
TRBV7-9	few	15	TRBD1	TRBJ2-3	CASGTGTLSTDTQYF	TGTGCCAGCGGGACAGGCACCCTTAGCACAGATACGCAGTATTTT
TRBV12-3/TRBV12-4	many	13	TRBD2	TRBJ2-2	CASSLSGSGELFF	TGTGCCAGCAGTTTGAGCGGGAGTGGGGAGCTGTTTTTT
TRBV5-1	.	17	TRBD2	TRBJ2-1	CASSLVPAVKREYEQFF	TGCGCCAGCAGCTTGGTACCGGCCGTCAAGCGGGAGTATGAGCAGTTCTTC